This TCR beta chain was captured by sequencing in a study of blood T cell repertoires in COVID-19 (dated by TCRdb to 2018 to 2021). Study-wide context: Samples covering the acute and convalescent phases of COVID-19 were provided by collaborators in the United States, Italy and Spain. Where HLA class I and class II types were available, the types were taken from metadata supplied by the sample provider, not from assay-based typing. The dataset comprised deeply sampled blood TCRbeta repertoires from subjects exposed to, actively infected with, or recovered from COVID-19. The sample metadata nearly always contained a de-identified subject ID, COVID-19 status, age in years and sex. The prospective study material was composed of cDNA or gDNA derived from T cells, B-cell-depleted T cells, or PBMCs. The repertoires were released in a freely available public database meant as a resource for research on the immune response to SARS-CoV-2. Samples came from the ongoing ImmuneRACE study (first 160 participants) plus 1,254 subjects from 6 global collaborators.

TCRbeta CDR3 regions were amplified from genomic DNA by means of the immunoSEQ Assay, a bias-controlled multiplex PCR. On the study's bioinformatics: The number of nucleated cells in each sample was estimated by amplification of reference gene primers within the assay. To quantify the absolute abundance of each unique TCRbeta CDR3 rearrangement, sequence reads were collapsed and filtered. For each sample, productive Simpson clonality was calculated as the square root of Simpson's diversity index over productive rearrangements. Imported from immuneACCESS, the table was reduced by TCRdb to in-frame sequences with V and J called. These copies leave out some clones; in studies compared against another copy, an unresolved V gene accounts for under half, and the cause of the remainder is not known. The V and J calls and clone size are taken from that table; D and trimming were inferred from the DNA. The sample has roughly 67,000 clones on record, approximately 85% of them singletons. The top ten constitute roughly 20% of the sample.

The collaborating institutions used their own protocols to collect whole blood in K2EDTA tubes. For TCRbeta analysis, collaborators shipped samples as frozen whole blood, isolated PBMCs, or DNA extracted from either of those sample types. The cysteine opens and the phenylalanine closes a CDR3 of 12 amino acids. The retained sequence is limited to the CDR3, 36 bases, with the frame set at the first base. V drops 7 bases and J drops 6 bases, leaving 15 bases in between. The germline V gene (reference sequence) gives CDR1 as GTSNPN and CDR2 as SVGIG. What the work shows at the level of the full study, not this receptor alone: The amount of clinical and demographic metadata varied by source and participant and was provided uncurated.

About this clone: No cognate antigen has been identified for it. Base-call qualities are not available, and no considerably larger clone is one nucleotide away.

The V gene is TRBV30 and the J gene is TRBJ1-2; matching of 6 bases hints at TRBD1 as the D gene. The sequenced sample was peripheral blood. The TCR originated in a man in his forties or fifties with acute or convalescent COVID-19. The nucleotides are TGTGCCTCGCAACGACAGGAGAATGGCTACACCTTC. Its protein product is CASQRQENGYTF.